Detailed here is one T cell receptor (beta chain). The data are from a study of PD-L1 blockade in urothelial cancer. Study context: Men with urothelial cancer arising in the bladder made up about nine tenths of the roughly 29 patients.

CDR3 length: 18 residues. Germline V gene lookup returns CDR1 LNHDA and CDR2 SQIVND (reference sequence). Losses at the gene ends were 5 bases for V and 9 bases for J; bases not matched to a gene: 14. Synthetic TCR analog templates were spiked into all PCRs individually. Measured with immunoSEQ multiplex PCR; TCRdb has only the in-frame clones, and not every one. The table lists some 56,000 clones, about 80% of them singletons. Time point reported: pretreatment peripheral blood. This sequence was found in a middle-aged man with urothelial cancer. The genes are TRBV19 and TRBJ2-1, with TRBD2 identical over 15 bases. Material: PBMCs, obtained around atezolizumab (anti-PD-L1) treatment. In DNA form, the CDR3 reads TGTGCCAGTAGTCCATCACCACGGACTAGCGGGGGGGCGGGTGAGCAGTTCTTC. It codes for CASSPSPRTSGGAGEQFF.